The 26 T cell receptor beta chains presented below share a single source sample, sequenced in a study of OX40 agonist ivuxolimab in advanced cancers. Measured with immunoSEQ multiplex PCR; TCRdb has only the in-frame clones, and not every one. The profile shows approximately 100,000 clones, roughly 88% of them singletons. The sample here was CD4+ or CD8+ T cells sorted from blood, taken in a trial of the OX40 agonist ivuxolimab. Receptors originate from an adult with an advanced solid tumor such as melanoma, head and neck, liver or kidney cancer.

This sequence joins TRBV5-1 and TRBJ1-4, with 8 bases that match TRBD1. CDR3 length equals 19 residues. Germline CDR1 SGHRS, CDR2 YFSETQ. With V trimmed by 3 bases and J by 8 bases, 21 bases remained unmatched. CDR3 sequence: CASSYRTGSAGKIGEKLFF. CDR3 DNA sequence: TGCGCCAGCAGCTATCGGACAGGGTCCGCAGGAAAGATTGGGGAAAAACTGTTTTTT.

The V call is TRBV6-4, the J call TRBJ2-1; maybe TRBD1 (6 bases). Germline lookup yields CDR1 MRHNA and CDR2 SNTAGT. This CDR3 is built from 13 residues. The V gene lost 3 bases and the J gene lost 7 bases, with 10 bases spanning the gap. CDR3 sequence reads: CASSDNQGNEQFF. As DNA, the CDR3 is TGTGCCAGCAGTGATAACCAGGGGAATGAGCAGTTCTTC.

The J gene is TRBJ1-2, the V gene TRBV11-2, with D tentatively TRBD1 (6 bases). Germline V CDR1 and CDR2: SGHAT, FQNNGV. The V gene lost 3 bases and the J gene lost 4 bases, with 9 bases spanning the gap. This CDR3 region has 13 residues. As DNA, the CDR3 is TGTGCCAGCAGCTTCGGACAGAGCTATGGCTACACCTTC. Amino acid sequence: CASSFGQSYGYTF.

CDR3 amino acids: CASSLIGLAGRGDTQYF. CDR3 DNA: TGTGCCAGCAGCTTAATAGGACTAGCGGGCCGTGGAGATACGCAGTATTTT. The chain recombines TRBV7-9 with TRBJ2-3, with 11 bases that match TRBD2. CDR3 size: 17 residues. Germline-derived CDR1 and CDR2 are SEHNR and FQNEAQ (reference sequence). V shed 2 bases, J shed 5 bases, and the junction held 9 bases outside the gene matches. Combining the CDR3 with reference TRBV7-9 and TRBJ2-3 gives the whole variable domain DTGVSQNPRHKITKRGQNVTFRCDPISEHNRLYWYRQTLGQGPEFLTYFQNEAQLEKSRLLSDRFSAERPKGSFSTLEIQRTEQGDSAMYLCASSLIGLAGRGDTQYFGPGTRLTVL.

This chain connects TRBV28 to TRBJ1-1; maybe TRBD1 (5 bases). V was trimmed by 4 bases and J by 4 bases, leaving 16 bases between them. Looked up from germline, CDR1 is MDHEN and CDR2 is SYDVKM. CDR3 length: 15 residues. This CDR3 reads CASSSRVGAGTEAFF. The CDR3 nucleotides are TGTGCCAGCAGTTCTAGGGTCGGGGCGGGCACTGAAGCTTTCTTT.

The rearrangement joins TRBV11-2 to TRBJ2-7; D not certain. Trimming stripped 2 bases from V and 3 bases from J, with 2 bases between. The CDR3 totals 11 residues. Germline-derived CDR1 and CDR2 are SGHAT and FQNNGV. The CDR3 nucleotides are TGTGCCAGCAGCTTATTCTACGAGCAGTACTTC. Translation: CASSLFYEQYF. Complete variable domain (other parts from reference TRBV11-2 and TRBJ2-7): EAGVAQSPRYKIIEKRQSVAFWCNPISGHATLYWYQQILGQGPKLLIQFQNNGVVDDSQLPKDRFSAERLKGVDSTLKIQPAKLEDSAVYLCASSLFYEQYFGPGTRLTVT.

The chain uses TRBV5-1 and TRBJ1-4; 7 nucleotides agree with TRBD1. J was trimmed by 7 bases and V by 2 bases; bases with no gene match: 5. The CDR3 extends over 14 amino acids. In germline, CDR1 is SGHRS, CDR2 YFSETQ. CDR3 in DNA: TGCGCCAGCAGCTTTCGACAGGGTGGTGAAAAACTGTTTTTT. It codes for CASSFRQGGEKLFF.

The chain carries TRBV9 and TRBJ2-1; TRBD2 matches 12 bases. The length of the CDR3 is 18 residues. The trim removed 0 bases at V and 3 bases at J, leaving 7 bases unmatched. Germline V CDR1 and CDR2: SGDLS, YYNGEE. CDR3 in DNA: TGTGCCAGCAGCGTAGGTGCTAGCGGGAGGGCCGGCTACAATGAGCAGTTCTTC. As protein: CASSVGASGRAGYNEQFF.

The CDR3 is CASSQGQVNTEAFF. The CDR3 DNA reads as TGTGCCAGCAGCCAAGGACAAGTGAACACTGAAGCTTTCTTT. The chain recombines TRBV7-9 with TRBJ1-1; perhaps TRBD1 as D (5 bases). CDR1 SEHNR and CDR2 FQNEAQ come from the germline V gene (reference sequence). Deletions cut 5 bases from V and 0 bases from J, with 10 bases between. CDR3 length equals 14 residues.

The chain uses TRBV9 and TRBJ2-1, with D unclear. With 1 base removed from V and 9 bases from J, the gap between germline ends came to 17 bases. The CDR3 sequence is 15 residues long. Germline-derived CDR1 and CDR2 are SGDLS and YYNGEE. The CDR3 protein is CASSVSDALAFEQFF. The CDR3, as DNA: TGTGCCAGCAGCGTATCGGACGCCCTGGCTTTTGAGCAGTTCTTC.

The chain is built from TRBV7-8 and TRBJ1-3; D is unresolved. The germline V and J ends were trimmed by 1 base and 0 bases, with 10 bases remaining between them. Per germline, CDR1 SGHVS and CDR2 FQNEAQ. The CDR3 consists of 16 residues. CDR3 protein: CASSLGIQSSGNTIYF. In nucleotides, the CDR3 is TGTGCCAGCAGCTTAGGCATCCAGAGCTCTGGAAACACCATATATTTT.

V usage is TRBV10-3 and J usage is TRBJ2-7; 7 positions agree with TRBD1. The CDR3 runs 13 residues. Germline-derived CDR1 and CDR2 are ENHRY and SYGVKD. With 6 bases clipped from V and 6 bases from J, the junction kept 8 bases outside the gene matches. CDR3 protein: CAIRPGGRGEQYF. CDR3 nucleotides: TGTGCCATCAGACCAGGGGGACGGGGCGAGCAGTACTTC.

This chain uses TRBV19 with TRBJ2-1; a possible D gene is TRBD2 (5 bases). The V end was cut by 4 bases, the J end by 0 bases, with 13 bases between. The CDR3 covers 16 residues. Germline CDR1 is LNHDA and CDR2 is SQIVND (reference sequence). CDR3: CASSRPGELSYNEQFF. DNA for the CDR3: TGTGCCAGTAGTAGGCCCGGGGAACTCTCCTACAATGAGCAGTTCTTC.

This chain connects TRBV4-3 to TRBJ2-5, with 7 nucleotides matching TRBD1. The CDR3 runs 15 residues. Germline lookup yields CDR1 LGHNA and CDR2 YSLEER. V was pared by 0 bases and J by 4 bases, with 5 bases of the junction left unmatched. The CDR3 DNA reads TGCGCCAGCAGCCAAGATCGGGCAGGGGGAGAGACCCAGTACTTC. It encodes CASSQDRAGGETQYF.

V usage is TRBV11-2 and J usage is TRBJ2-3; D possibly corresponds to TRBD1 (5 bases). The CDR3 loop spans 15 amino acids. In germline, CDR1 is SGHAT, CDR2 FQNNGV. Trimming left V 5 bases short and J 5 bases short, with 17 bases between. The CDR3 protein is CASSTPLPTGDTQYF. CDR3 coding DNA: TGTGCCAGCAGCACCCCCTTGCCTACAGGAGATACGCAGTATTTT.

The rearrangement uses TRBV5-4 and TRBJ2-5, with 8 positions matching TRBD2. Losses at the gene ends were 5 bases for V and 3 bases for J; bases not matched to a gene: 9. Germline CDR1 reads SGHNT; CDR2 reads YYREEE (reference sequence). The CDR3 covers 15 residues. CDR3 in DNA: TGTGCCAGCAGTCGACCGGGACTAGGAGAAGAGACCCAGTACTTC. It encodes CASSRPGLGEETQYF.

CDR3 amino acids: CASSRTAPGYYAEAFF. Here the CDR3 DNA reads TGCGCCAGCAGCCGAACCGCCCCGGGGTACTACGCTGAAGCTTTCTTT. The genes are TRBV4-3 and TRBJ1-1; unclear D gene. Germline CDR1 is LGHNA and CDR2 is YSLEER. The CDR3 covers 16 residues. Trimming took off 4 bases at V and 6 bases at J, with 21 bases between the two ends.

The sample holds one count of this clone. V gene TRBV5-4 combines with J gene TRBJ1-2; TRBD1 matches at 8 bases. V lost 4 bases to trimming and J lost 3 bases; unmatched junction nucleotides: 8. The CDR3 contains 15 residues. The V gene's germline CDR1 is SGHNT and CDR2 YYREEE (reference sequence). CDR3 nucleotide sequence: TGTGCCAGCAGCATTGGACAGGGCGAATACTATGGCTACACCTTC. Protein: CASSIGQGEYYGYTF.

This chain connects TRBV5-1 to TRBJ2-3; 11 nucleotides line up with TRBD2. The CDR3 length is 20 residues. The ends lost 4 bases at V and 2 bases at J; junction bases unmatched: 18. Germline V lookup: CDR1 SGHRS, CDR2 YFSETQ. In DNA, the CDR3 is TGCGCCAGCAGCCTTCCGACTAGCGGGGCTCTCTATGAGTACACAGATACGCAGTATTTT. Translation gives CASSLPTSGALYEYTDTQYF.

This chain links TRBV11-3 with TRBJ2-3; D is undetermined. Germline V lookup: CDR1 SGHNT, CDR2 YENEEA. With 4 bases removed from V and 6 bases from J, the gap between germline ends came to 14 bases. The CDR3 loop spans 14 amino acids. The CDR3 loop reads CASSSMSLMDTQYF. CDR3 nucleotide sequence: TGTGCCAGCAGCTCCATGTCCCTCATGGATACGCAGTATTTT.

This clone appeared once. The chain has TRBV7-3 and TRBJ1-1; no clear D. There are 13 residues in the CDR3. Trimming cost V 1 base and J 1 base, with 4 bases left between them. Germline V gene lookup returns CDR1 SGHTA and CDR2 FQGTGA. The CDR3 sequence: CASSLITNTEAFF. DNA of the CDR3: TGTGCCAGCAGCTTAATTACGAACACTGAAGCTTTCTTT.

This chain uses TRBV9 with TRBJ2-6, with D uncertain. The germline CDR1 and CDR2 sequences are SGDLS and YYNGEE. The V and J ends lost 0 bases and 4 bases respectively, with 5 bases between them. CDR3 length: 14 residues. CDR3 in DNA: TGTGCCAGCAGCGTAGGGGCCGGGGCCAACGTCCTGACTTTC. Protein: CASSVGAGANVLTF.

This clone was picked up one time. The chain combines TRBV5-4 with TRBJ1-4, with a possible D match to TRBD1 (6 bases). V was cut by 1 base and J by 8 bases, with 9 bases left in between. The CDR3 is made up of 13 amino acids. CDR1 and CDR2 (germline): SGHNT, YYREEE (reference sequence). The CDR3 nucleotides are TGTGCCAGCAGCTTGAGGGGGAACGAAAAACTGTTTTTT. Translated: CASSLRGNEKLFF.

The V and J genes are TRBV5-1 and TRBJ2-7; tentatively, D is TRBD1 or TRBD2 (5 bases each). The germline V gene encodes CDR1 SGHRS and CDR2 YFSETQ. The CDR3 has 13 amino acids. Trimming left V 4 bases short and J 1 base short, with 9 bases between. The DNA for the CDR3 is TGCGCCAGCAGCCCGGGACGGTCCTACGAGCAGTACTTC. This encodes CASSPGRSYEQYF. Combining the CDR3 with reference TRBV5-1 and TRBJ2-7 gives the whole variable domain KAGVTQTPRYLIKTRGQQVTLSCSPISGHRSVSWYQQTPGQGLQFLFEYFSETQRNKGNFPGRFSGRQFSNSRSEMNVSTLELGDSALYLCASSPGRSYEQYFGPGTRLTVT.

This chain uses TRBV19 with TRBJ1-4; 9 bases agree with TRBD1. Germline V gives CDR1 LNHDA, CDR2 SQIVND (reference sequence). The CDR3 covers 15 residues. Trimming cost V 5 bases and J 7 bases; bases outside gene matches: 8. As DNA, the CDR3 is TGTGCCAGTAGTCCCAACAGGGGGCGATTTGAAAAACTGTTTTTT. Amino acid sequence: CASSPNRGRFEKLFF.

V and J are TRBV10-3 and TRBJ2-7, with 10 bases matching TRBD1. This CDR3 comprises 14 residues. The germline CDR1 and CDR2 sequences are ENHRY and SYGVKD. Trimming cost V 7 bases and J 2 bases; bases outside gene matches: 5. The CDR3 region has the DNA TGTGCCATCACCCGGACAGGGGGGCCCTACGAGCAGTACTTC. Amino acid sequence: CAITRTGGPYEQYF.